These 18 T cell receptor beta chains were all obtained from the same sample, sequenced in a study of early T cells in non-severe SARS-CoV-2 infection. TCRdb redid the calling of the 5' RACE reads with MiXCR, one entry per CDR3 protein. Altogether about 59,000 distinct CDR3 sequences are present, roughly 12% being singletons, with the ten largest covering approximately 2.9%. Material for sequencing was whole blood. Every receptor here comes from an adult who was a healthcare worker with PCR-confirmed SARS-CoV-2 infection or an uninfected control (not recorded which).

This clonotype came up once. The chain combines TRBV9 with TRBJ2-7, with D possibly being TRBD1 (6 bases). The germline V gene has CDR1 SGDLS and CDR2 YYNGEE. The CDR3 consists of 15 residues. Trimming shortened V by 7 bases and J by 3 bases, and 20 bases separated the two germline ends. The CDR3 DNA follows: TGTGCCAGCTCAGCAGCAGGGACACCGGACTACGAGCAGTACTTC. It yields the protein CASSAAGTPDYEQYF.

The chain employs TRBV10-3 and TRBJ2-5, with 9 bases aligning to TRBD1. The CDR3 is made up of 14 amino acids. The germline V gene has CDR1 ENHRY and CDR2 SYGVKD. Unmatched junction bases numbered 4, after V lost 6 bases and J lost 2 bases. The CDR3 reads CAISPGTGQETQYF. CDR3 nucleotide sequence: TGTGCCATCAGCCCCGGGACAGGGCAAGAGACCCAGTACTTC.

This clonotype occurred many times. This chain links TRBV29-1 with TRBJ2-5; no reliable D call. The germline V gene encodes CDR1 SQVTM and CDR2 ANQGSEA. V was clipped by 5 bases and J by 0 bases, with 7 bases between them. This CDR3 is 12 amino acids long. For the CDR3, the DNA is TGCAGCGTTTACCCGTACCAAGAGACCCAGTACTTC. Translation gives CSVYPYQETQYF.

The chain combines TRBV2 with TRBJ2-7; no definite D call. Trimming cost V 1 base and J 7 bases, with 5 bases left between them. Germline V gene lookup returns CDR1 SNHLY and CDR2 FYNNEI. The CDR3 contains 11 residues. The CDR3 DNA reads TGTGCCAGCAGTGAAGTAAGGGAGCAGTACTTC. This translates into CASSEVREQYF.

This clonotype was recorded a few times. V is TRBV5-4 and J is TRBJ2-5; possibly TRBD1 or TRBD2 for D (5 bases each). The CDR3 is 14 amino acids. V shed 4 bases and J shed 1 base, with 11 bases lying between them. Germline V lookup: CDR1 SGHNT, CDR2 YYREEE (reference sequence). Here the CDR3 reads CASSPMGVQETQYF. The CDR3 DNA follows: TGTGCCAGCAGCCCTATGGGGGTCCAAGAGACCCAGTACTTC.

The chain combines TRBV12-3 or TRBV12-4 with TRBJ1-2, with 9 positions matching TRBD1. J gave up 8 bases and V 5 bases, and 9 bases lay outside the gene matches. The CDR3 spans 14 residues. CDR3 DNA sequence: TGTGCCAGCAGTACCGAACAGGGGGCGCAAGGCTACACCTTC. Amino acid sequence: CASSTEQGAQGYTF.

This clonotype was detected only a few times. The chain links TRBV29-1 to TRBJ2-1, with 10 bases that match TRBD2. Trimming cost V 5 bases and J 9 bases; bases outside gene matches: 7. The CDR3 is 13 residues long. Germline loops: CDR1 SQVTM, CDR2 ANQGSEA. This chain's CDR3 is CSVIAGGRGEQFF. The CDR3 DNA is TGCAGCGTTATAGCGGGAGGCCGAGGTGAGCAGTTCTTC.

The V call is TRBV2, the J call TRBJ1-1, with 9 bases lining up with TRBD1. CDR3 length: 13 residues. Germline-derived CDR1 and CDR2 are SNHLY and FYNNEI. V lost 5 bases, J lost 6 bases, and 4 bases stayed unmatched. The CDR3 nucleotides are TGTGCCAGCAGTTTGGACAGGGGCGCTGAAGCTTTCTTT. It encodes CASSLDRGAEAFF.

This rearrangement joins TRBV25-1 to TRBJ2-7; D ambiguous. V lost 2 bases to trimming and J lost 4 bases, with 3 bases between them. CDR3 size: 11 residues. The germline CDR1 and CDR2 sequences are MGHDK and SYGVNS. CDR3 residues: CASSEGYEQYF. CDR3 bases: TGTGCCAGCAGTGAAGGGTACGAGCAGTACTTC.

This rearrangement joins TRBV6-1 to TRBJ1-6; no definite D call. Germline-derived CDR1 and CDR2 are MNHNS and SASEGT. V shed 1 base and J shed 7 bases, with 11 bases lying between them. The CDR3 extends over 15 amino acids. For the CDR3, the DNA is TGTGCCAGCAGTGAAGTGTCAGCCAACAATTCACCCCTCCACTTT. Translated: CASSEVSANNSPLHF.

This clonotype was counted at least ten times. The chain joins TRBV11-2 to TRBJ2-7, with unresolved D. Germline CDR1 SGHAT, CDR2 FQNNGV. The CDR3 sequence is 15 residues long. V was cut by 5 bases and J by 5 bases, with 19 bases left in between. The CDR3 loop is CASSLLGNALNEQYF. For the CDR3, the DNA is TGTGCCAGCAGCCTCCTGGGGAACGCCTTGAACGAGCAGTACTTC.

The table lists this clonotype with a count of one. J is TRBJ2-7 and V is TRBV5-1; D perhaps matches TRBD2 (6 bases). Germline-derived CDR1 and CDR2 are SGHRS and YFSETQ. V lost 2 bases and J 7 bases, leaving 16 bases between the germline ends. This CDR3 is built from 14 residues. CDR3 nucleotides: TGCGCCAGCAGCTTCGGCGGGAAGGTCGAGGAGCAGTACTTC. It yields the protein CASSFGGKVEEQYF. The whole variable domain, remainder taken from reference TRBV5-1 and TRBJ2-7, is KAGVTQTPRYLIKTRGQQVTLSCSPISGHRSVSWYQQTPGQGLQFLFEYFSETQRNKGNFPGRFSGRQFSNSRSEMNVSTLELGDSALYLCASSFGGKVEEQYFGPGTRLTVT.

Only a few counts were recorded for this clonotype. This sequence joins TRBV6-1 and TRBJ2-2; 7 positions agree with TRBD1. The CDR3 is 14 residues long. With V trimmed by 3 bases and J by 5 bases, 3 bases remained unmatched. Germline-derived CDR1 and CDR2 are MNHNS and SASEGT. The CDR3 region is CASSDRGFTGELFF. In DNA, the CDR3 is TGTGCCAGCAGTGACAGGGGGTTTACCGGGGAGCTGTTTTTT.

In this sample, this clonotype turned up many times. The V and J genes are TRBV7-9 and TRBJ2-2; D might be TRBD1 or TRBD2, each matching 5 bases. This CDR3 spans 17 amino acids. Trimming stripped 6 bases from V and 4 bases from J, with 21 bases between. Germline assignment: CDR1 SEHNR and CDR2 FQNEAQ (reference sequence). The CDR3 sequence: CASRPPQWGSLTGELFF. The CDR3 coding sequence is TGTGCCAGCAGACCCCCTCAGTGGGGGAGCCTCACCGGGGAGCTGTTTTTT.

This rearrangement joins TRBV4-2 to TRBJ2-2; TRBD2 aligns across 7 bases. J was trimmed by 5 bases and V by 0 bases; bases with no gene match: 12. The CDR3 sequence is 18 residues long. CDR1 LGHNA and CDR2 YNFKEQ come from the germline V gene. The CDR3 is CASSQDFLVASGTGELFF. DNA for the CDR3: TGTGCCAGCAGCCAAGATTTCTTGGTGGCTAGCGGAACCGGGGAGCTGTTTTTT.

This clonotype has a count of ten or more. CDR3 nucleotide sequence: TGCAGTGCTAGAGAGAGGGGGGGGTTTAGAGATACGCAGTATTTT. Translated: CSARERGGFRDTQYF. The genes are TRBV20-1 and TRBJ2-3; D might be TRBD2 (7 bases). Germline lookup yields CDR1 DFQATT and CDR2 SNEGSKA (reference sequence). The CDR3 has 15 residues. V dropped 0 bases and J dropped 5 bases, with 15 bases sitting between them.

The genes are TRBV25-1 and TRBJ2-3, with D possibly TRBD2 on 6 matching bases. This CDR3 is built from 14 residues. Germline V gene data show CDR1 as MGHDK and CDR2 as SYGVNS. With 8 bases removed from V and 3 bases from J, the gap between germline ends came to 15 bases. The CDR3 DNA reads as TGTGCCAGCTCCCGGGGGAGCATTACAGATACGCAGTATTTT. Protein sequence: CASSRGSITDTQYF. Variable domain in full (rest from reference TRBV25-1 and TRBJ2-3): EADIYQTPRYLVIGTGKKITLECSQTMGHDKMYWYQQDPGMELHLIHYSYGVNSTEKGDLSSESTVSRIRTEHFPLTLESARPSHTSQYLCASSRGSITDTQYFGPGTRLTVL.

This clonotype was picked up many times. The chain couples TRBV3-1 to TRBJ2-1, with a possible D match to TRBD2 (6 bases). In germline, CDR1 is LGHDT, CDR2 YNNKEL (reference sequence). The CDR3 contains 17 residues. Trimming pared 4 bases from V and 3 bases from J, leaving 19 bases between. This chain's CDR3 is CASSPLNPAGIYNEQFF. The CDR3 DNA is TGTGCCAGCAGCCCCTTGAATCCCGCGGGAATCTACAATGAGCAGTTCTTC.